The entry that follows covers one T cell receptor beta chain sequence. Assay: immunoSEQ multiplex PCR; the TCRdb copy retains only in-frame clones and omits some. The sample holds tens of thousands of clones; 70% to 80% are singletons and the top ten take around 0.5%. These data originate in a study of STAT5B mutations in CD4+ large granular lymphocyte leukemia. V lost 4 bases and J 7 bases, leaving 17 bases between the germline ends. The CDR3 contains 14 residues. Germline loops: CDR1 LGHNA, CDR2 YSLEER. The V and J genes are TRBV4-3 and TRBJ2-7; a weak D match, TRBD1 (7 bases). The origin of this receptor is a human donor in good health. Sequenced: CD4+ T cells from blood buffy coats. CDR3 DNA sequence: TGCGCCAGCAGCCCGCAGGGGGGAGGACGGGAGCAGTACTTC. Amino acids: CASSPQGGGREQYF.